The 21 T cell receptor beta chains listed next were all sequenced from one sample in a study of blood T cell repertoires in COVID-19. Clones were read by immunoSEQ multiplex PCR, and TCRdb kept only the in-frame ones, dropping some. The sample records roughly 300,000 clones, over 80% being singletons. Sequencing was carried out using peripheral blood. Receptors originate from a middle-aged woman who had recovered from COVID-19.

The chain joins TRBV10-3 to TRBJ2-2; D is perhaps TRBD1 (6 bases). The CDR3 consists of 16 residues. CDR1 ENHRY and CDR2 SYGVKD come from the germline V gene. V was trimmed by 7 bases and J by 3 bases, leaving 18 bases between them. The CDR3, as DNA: TGTGCCATCAAAAGGGCAGGGGTTTTCGACACCGGGGAGCTGTTTTTT. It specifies CAIKRAGVFDTGELFF.

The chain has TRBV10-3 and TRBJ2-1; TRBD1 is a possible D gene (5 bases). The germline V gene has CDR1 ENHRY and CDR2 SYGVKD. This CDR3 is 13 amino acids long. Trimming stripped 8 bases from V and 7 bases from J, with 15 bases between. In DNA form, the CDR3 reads TGTGCCATCGAACCCGACAGACATAATGAGCAGTTCTTC. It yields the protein CAIEPDRHNEQFF.

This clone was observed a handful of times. The CDR3 DNA reads TGTGCCAGCAGGTCGGGAGGCCCGGTCACCGGGGAGCTGTTTTTT. Translating it yields CASRSGGPVTGELFF. The chain has TRBV27 and TRBJ2-2, with 7 bases fitting TRBD2. CDR3 length: 15 residues. The germline CDR1 and CDR2 sequences are MNHEY and SMNVEV (reference sequence). Trimming at V came to 6 bases and at J to 4 bases, leaving 8 bases not matched to a gene.

The CDR3 reads CASSRGTGGTEAFF. In DNA, the CDR3 is TGTGCCAGCAGCCGAGGGACAGGGGGCACTGAAGCTTTCTTT. This chain links TRBV7-3 with TRBJ1-1; 11 bases line up with TRBD1. CDR1 is SGHTA and CDR2 is FQGTGA in the germline V gene. This CDR3 spans 14 amino acids. J gave up 4 bases and V 5 bases, and 3 bases lay outside the gene matches.

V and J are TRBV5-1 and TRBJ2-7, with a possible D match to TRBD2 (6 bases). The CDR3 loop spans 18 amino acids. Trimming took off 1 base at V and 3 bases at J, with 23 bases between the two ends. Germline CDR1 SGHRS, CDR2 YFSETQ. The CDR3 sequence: CASSLPRFPGLRYYEQYF. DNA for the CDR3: TGCGCCAGCAGCTTGCCTCGTTTTCCGGGACTTCGATACTACGAGCAGTACTTC.

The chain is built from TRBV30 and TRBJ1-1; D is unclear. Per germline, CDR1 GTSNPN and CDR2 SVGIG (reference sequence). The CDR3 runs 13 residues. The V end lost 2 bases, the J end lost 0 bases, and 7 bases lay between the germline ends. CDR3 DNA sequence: TGTGCCTGGAGTTTCTCAGTGAACACTGAAGCTTTCTTT. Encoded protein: CAWSFSVNTEAFF.

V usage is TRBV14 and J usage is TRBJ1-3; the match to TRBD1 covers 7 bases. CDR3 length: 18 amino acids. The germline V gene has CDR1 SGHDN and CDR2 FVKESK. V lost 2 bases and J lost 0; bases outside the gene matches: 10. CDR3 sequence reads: CASSQRPGGIYSGNTIYF. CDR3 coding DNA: TGTGCCAGCAGCCAACGCCCAGGGGGTATATACTCTGGAAACACCATATATTTT.

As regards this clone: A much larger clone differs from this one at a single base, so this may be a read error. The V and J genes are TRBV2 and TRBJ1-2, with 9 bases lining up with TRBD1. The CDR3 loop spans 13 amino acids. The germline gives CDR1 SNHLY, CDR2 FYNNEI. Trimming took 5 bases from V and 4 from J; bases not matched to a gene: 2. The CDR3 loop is CASSPTGGYGYTF. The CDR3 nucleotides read TGTGCCAGCAGTCCGACAGGGGGCTATGGCTACACCTTC.

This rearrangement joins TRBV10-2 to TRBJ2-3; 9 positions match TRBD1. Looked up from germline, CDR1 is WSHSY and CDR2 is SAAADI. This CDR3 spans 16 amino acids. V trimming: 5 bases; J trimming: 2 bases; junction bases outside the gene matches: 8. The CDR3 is CASSTRDRDFTDTQYF. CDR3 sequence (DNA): TGCGCCAGCAGTACCCGGGACAGGGACTTCACAGATACGCAGTATTTT.

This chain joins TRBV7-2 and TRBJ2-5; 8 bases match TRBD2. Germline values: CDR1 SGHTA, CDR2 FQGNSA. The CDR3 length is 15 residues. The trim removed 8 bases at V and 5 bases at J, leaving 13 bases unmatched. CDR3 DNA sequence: TGTGCCAGCCGTAGGGCGGGGGGCCCTCGGGAGACCCAGTACTTC. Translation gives CASRRAGGPRETQYF.

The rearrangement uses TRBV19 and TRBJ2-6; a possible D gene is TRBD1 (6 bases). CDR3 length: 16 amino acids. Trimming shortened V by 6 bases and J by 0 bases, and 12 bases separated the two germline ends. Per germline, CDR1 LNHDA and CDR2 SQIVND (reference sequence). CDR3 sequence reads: CASRQTGRSGANVLTF. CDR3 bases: TGTGCCAGTAGACAAACAGGGCGCTCTGGGGCCAACGTCCTGACTTTC. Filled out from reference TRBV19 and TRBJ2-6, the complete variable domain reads DGGITQSPKYLFRKEGQNVTLSCEQNLNHDAMYWYRQDPGQGLRLIYYSQIVNDFQKGDIAEGYSVSREKKESFPLTVTSAQKNPTAFYLCASRQTGRSGANVLTFGAGSRLTVL.

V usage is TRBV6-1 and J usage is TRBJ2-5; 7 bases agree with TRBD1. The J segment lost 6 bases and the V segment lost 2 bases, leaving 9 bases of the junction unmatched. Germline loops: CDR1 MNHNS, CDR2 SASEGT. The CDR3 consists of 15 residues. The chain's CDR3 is CASSETAGGLKTQYF. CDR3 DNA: TGTGCCAGCAGTGAAACGGCAGGGGGTTTAAAGACCCAGTACTTC.

The CDR3 sequence is CASSLGGLGTDTQYF. For the CDR3, the DNA is TGTGCCAGCAGCTTGGGAGGACTAGGCACAGATACGCAGTATTTT. The chain uses TRBV5-4 and TRBJ2-3, with 7 bases fitting TRBD2. V lost 0 bases, J lost 1 base, and 2 bases stayed unmatched. CDR1 is SGHNT, CDR2 YYREEE, per germline (reference sequence). CDR3 length: 15 residues.

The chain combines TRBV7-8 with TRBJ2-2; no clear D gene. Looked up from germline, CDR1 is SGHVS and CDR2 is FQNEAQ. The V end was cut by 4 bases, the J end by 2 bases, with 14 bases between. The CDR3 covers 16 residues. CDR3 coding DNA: TGTGCCAGCAGCTCGATGTGGCACCAAAACACCGGGGAGCTGTTTTTT. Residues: CASSSMWHQNTGELFF.

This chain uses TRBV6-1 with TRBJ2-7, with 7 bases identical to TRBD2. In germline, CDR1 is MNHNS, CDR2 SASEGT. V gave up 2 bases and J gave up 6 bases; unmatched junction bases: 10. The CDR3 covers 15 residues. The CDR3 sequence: CASSESPGTTFEQYF. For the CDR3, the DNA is TGTGCCAGCAGTGAATCCCCGGGGACTACCTTCGAGCAGTACTTC.

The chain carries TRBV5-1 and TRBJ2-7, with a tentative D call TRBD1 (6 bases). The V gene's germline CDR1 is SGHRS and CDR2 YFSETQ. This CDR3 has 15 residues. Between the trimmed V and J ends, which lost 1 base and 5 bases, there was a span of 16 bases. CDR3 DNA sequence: TGCGCCAGCAGCTTGAACAGGGCCGGCGTGAACGAGCAGTACTTC. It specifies CASSLNRAGVNEQYF. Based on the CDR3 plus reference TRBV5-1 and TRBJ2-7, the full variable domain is KAGVTQTPRYLIKTRGQQVTLSCSPISGHRSVSWYQQTPGQGLQFLFEYFSETQRNKGNFPGRFSGRQFSNSRSEMNVSTLELGDSALYLCASSLNRAGVNEQYFGPGTRLTVT.

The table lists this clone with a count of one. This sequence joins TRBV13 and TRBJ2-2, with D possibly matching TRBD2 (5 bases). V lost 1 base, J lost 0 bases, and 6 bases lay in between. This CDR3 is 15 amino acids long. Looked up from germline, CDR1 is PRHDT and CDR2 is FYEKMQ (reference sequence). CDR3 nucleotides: TGTGCCAGCAGCTTAGTCGGGACGAACACCGGGGAGCTGTTTTTT. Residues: CASSLVGTNTGELFF.

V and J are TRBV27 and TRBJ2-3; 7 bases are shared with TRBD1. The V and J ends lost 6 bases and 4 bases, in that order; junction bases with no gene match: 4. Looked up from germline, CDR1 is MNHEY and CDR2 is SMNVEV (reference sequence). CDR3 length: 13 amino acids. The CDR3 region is CASSGQASDTQYF. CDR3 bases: TGTGCCAGCAGCGGACAGGCGTCAGATACGCAGTATTTT.

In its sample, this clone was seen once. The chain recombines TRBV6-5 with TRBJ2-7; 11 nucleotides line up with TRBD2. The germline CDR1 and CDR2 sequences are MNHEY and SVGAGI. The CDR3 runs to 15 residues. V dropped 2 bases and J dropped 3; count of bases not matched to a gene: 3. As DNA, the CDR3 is TGTGCCAGCAGTTACCACACTAGCGGGGGCTACGAGCAGTACTTC. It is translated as CASSYHTSGGYEQYF.

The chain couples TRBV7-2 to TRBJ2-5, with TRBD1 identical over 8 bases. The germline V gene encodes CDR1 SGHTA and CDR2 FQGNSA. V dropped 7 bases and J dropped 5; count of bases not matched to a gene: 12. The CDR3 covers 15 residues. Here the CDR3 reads CASTRTGSYTETQYF. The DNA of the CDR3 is TGTGCCAGCACCCGGACAGGGAGTTACACCGAGACCCAGTACTTC.

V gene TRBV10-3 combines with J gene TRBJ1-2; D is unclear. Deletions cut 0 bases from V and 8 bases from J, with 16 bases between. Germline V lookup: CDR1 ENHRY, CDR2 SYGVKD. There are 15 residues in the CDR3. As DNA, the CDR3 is TGTGCCATCAGTGAGTCGAACGCAGGCCCCTTAGGCTACACCTTC. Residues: CAISESNAGPLGYTF.